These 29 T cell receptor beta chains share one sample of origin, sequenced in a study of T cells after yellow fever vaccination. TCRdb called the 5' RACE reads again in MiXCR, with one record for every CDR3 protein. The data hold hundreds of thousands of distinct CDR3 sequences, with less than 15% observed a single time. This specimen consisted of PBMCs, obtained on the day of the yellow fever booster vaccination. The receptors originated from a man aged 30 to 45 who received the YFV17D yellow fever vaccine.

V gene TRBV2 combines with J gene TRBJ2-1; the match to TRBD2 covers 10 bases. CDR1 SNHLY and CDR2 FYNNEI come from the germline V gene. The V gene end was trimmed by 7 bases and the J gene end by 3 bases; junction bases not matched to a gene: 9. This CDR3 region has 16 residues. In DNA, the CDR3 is TGTGCCAGCAACTCTAGACTAGCGGGTTTCTACAATGAGCAGTTCTTC. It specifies CASNSRLAGFYNEQFF.

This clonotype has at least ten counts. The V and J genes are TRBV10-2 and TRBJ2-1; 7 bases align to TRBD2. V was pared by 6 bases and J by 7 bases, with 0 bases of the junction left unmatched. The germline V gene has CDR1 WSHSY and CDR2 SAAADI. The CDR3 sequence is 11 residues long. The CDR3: CASRGGNEQFF. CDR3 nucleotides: TGCGCCAGCAGGGGAGGGAATGAGCAGTTCTTC.

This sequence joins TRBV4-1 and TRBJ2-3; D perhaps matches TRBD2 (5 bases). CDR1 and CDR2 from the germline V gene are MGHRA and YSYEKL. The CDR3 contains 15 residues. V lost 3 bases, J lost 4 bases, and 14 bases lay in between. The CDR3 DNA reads TGCGCCAGCAGCCACCGTTCGGACGGGGCAGATACGCAGTATTTT. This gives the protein CASSHRSDGADTQYF.

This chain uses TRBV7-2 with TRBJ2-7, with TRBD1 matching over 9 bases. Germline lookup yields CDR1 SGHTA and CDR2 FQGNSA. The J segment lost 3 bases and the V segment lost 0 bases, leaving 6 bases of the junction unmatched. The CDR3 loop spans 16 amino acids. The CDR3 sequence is CASSLAYPGQGYEQYF. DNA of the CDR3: TGTGCCAGCAGCTTAGCATATCCGGGACAGGGCTACGAGCAGTACTTC. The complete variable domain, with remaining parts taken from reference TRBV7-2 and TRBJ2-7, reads GAGVSQSPSNKVTEKGKDVELRCDPISGHTALYWYRQSLGQGLEFLIYFQGNSAPDKSGLPSDRFSAERTGGSVSTLTIQRTQQEDSAVYLCASSLAYPGQGYEQYFGPGTRLTVT.

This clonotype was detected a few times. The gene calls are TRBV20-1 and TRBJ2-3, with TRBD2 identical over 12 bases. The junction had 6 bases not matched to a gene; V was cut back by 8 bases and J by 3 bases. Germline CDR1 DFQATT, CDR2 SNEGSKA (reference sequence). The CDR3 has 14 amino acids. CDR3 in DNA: TGCAGTCCCGGACTAGCGGGATCGACAGATACGCAGTATTTT. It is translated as CSPGLAGSTDTQYF.

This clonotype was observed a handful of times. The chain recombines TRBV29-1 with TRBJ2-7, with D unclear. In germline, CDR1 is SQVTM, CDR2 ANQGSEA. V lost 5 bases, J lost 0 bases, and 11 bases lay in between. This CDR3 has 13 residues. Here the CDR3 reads CSVWLPGSYEQYF. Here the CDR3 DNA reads TGCAGCGTTTGGCTCCCGGGCTCCTACGAGCAGTACTTC.

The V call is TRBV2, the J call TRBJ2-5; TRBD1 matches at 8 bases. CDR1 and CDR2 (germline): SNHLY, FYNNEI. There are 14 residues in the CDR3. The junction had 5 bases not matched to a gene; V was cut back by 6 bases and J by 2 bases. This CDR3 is CASRRDRQQETQYF. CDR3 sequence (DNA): TGTGCCAGCAGGCGGGACAGGCAACAAGAGACCCAGTACTTC.

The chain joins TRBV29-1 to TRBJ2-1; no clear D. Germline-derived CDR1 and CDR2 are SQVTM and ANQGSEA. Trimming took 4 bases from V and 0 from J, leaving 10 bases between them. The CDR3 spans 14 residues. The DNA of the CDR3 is TGCAGCGTTGGTCGGTCCAGCTCCTACAATGAGCAGTTCTTC. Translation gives CSVGRSSSYNEQFF.

In DNA form, the CDR3 reads TGTGCCAGCAGCGCTTCTGGGCAGGGTCTGTACGAGCAGTACTTC. Translated, it gives CASSASGQGLYEQYF. This sequence joins TRBV9 and TRBJ2-7, with a weak D call TRBD1 (5 bases). The CDR3 covers 15 residues. V gave up 3 bases and J gave up 4 bases, with 17 bases separating them. Germline values: CDR1 SGDLS, CDR2 YYNGEE.

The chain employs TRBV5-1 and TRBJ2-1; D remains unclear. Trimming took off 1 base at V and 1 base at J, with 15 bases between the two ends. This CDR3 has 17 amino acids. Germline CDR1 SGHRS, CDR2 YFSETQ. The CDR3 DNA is TGCGCCAGCAGCTTGACCCCAAGAGATGGGTCCTACAATGAGCAGTTCTTC. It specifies CASSLTPRDGSYNEQFF.

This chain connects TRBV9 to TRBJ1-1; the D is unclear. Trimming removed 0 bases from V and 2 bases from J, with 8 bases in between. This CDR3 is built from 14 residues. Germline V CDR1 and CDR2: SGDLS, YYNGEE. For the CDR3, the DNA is TGTGCCAGCAGCGTAGGACCGCCCAACACTGAAGCTTTCTTT. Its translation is CASSVGPPNTEAFF.

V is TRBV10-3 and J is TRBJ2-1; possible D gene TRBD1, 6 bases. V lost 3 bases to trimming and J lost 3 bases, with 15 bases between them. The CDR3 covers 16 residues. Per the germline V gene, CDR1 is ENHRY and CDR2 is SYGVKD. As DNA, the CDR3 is TGTGCCATCAGTGACCTCGTTGGACAGAACTACAATGAGCAGTTCTTC. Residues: CAISDLVGQNYNEQFF.

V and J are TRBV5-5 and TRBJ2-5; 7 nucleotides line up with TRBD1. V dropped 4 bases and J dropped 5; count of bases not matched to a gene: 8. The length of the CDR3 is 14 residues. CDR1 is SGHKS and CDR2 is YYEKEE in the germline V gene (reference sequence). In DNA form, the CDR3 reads TGTGCCAGCAGCGAACCAGGGGGACCGGAGACCCAGTACTTC. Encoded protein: CASSEPGGPETQYF.

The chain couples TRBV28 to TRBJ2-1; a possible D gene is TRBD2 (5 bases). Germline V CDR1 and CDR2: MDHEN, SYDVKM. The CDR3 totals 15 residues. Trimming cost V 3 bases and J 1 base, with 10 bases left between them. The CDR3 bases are TGTGCCAGCAGTTTGCCAAGGACTTCCTACAATGAGCAGTTCTTC. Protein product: CASSLPRTSYNEQFF.

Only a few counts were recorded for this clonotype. The CDR3 protein is CSASEVFSGNTIYF. The CDR3 nucleotides read TGCAGTGCTAGTGAAGTGTTCTCTGGAAACACCATATATTTT. The chain employs TRBV20-1 and TRBJ1-3; D unclear. This CDR3 has 14 amino acids. The V end lost 3 bases, the J end lost 0 bases, and 9 bases lay between the germline ends. Germline V lookup: CDR1 DFQATT, CDR2 SNEGSKA (reference sequence).

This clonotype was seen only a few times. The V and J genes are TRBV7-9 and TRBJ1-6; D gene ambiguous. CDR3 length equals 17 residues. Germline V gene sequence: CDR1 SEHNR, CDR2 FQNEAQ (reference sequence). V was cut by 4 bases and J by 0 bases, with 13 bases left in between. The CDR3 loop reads CASSSDIPSSYNSPLHF. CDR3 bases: TGTGCCAGCAGCTCCGACATCCCGAGCTCCTATAATTCACCCCTCCACTTT.

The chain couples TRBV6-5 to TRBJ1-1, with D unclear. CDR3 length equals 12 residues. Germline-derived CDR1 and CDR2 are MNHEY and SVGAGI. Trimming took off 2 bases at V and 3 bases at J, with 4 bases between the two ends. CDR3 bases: TGTGCCAGCAGTTACGGGGACACTGAAGCTTTCTTT. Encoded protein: CASSYGDTEAFF.

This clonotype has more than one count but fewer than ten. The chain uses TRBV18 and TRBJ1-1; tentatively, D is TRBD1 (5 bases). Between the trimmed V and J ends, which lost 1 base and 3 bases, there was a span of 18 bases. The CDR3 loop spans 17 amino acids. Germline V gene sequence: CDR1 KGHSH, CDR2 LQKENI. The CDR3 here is CASSPLAGGGAHTEAFF. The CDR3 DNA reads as TGTGCCAGCTCACCACTTGCCGGGGGTGGGGCCCACACTGAAGCTTTCTTT.

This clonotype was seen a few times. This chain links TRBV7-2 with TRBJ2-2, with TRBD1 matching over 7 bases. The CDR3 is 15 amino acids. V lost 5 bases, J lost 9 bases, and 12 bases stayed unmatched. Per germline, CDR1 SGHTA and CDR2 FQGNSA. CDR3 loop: CASSPSRATGRELFF. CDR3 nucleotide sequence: TGTGCCAGCAGCCCAAGCAGGGCGACAGGGAGGGAGCTGTTTTTT.

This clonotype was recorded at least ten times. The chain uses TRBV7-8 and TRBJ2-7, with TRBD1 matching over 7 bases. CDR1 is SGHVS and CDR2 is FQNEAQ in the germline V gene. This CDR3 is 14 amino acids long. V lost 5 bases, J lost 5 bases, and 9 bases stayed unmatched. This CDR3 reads CASSPDRVVHEQYF. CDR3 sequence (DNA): TGTGCCAGCAGCCCAGACAGGGTTGTCCACGAGCAGTACTTC.

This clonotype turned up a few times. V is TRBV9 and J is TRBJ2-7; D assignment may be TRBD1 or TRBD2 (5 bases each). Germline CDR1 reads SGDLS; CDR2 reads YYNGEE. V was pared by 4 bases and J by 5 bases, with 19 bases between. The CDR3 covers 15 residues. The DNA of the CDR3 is TGTGCCAGCAGCCCTTCCGGGACGACGGGCGACGAGCAGTACTTC. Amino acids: CASSPSGTTGDEQYF.

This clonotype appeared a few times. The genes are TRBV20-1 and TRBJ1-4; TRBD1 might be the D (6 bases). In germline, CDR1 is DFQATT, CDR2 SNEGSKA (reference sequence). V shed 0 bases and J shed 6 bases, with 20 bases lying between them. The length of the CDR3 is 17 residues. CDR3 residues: CSARDRGGAATYEKLFF. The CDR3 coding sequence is TGCAGTGCTAGAGATCGCGGGGGGGCAGCCACCTATGAAAAACTGTTTTTT.

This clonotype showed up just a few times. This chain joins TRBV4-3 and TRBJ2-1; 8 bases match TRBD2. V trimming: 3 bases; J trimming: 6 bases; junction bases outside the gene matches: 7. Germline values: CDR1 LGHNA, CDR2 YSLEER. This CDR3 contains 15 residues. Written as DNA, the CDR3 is TGCGCCAGCAGCCACGTAGCGGGGAACTCCAATGAGCAGTTCTTC. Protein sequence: CASSHVAGNSNEQFF.

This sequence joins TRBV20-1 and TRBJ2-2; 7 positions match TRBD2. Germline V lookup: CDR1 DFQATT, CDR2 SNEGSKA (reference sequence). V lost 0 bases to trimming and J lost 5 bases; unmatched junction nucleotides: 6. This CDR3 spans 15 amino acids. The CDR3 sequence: CSARDRRELTGELFF. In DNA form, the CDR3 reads TGCAGTGCTAGAGATCGGCGGGAGTTGACCGGGGAGCTGTTTTTT.

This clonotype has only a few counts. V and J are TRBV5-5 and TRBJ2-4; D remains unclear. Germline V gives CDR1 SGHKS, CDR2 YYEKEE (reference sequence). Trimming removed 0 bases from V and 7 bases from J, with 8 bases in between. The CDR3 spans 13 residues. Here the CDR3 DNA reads TGTGCCAGCAGCTTGGAACCTGGGAACATTCAGTACTTC. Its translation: CASSLEPGNIQYF. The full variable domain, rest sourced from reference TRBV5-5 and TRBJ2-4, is DAGVTQSPTHLIKTRGQQVTLRCSPISGHKSVSWYQQVLGQGPQFIFQYYEKEERGRGNFPDRFSARQFPNYSSELNVNALLLGDSALYLCASSLEPGNIQYFGAGTRLSVL.

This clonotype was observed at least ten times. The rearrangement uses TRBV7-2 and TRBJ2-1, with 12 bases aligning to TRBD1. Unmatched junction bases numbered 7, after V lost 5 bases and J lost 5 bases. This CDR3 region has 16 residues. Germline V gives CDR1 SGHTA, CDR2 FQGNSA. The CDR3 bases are TGTGCCAGCAGCCCGAACCGGGACAGGGGGCACAATGAGCAGTTCTTC. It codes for CASSPNRDRGHNEQFF. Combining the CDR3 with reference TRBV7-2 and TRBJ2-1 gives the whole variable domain GAGVSQSPSNKVTEKGKDVELRCDPISGHTALYWYRQSLGQGLEFLIYFQGNSAPDKSGLPSDRFSAERTGGSVSTLTIQRTQQEDSAVYLCASSPNRDRGHNEQFFGPGTRLTVL.

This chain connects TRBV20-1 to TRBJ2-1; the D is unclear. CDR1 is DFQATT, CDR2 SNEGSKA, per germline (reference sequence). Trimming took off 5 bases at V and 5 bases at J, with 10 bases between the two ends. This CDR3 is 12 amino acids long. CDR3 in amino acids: CSAFTENNEQFF. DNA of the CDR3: TGCAGTGCTTTTACAGAGAACAATGAGCAGTTCTTC.

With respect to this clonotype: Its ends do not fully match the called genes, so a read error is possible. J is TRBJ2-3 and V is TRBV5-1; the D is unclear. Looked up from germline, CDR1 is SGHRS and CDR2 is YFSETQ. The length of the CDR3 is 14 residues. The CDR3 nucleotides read TGCGCCAGCACCCCCCGACTGGTCACAGATACGAAGTATTTT. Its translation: CASTPRLVTDTKYF.

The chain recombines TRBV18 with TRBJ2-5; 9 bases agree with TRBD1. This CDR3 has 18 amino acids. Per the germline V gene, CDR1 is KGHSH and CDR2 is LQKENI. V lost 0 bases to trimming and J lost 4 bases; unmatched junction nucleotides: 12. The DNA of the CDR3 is TGTGCCAGCTCACCACCGGCTAACAGGGGGCTTTACCTAGAGACCCAGTACTTC. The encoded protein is CASSPPANRGLYLETQYF.